This T cell receptor beta chain was recorded in a study of metastatic and nonmetastatic thyroid tumors. As for the study in general: Repertoire data that came from the blood and tumor or nodule tissue of malignant and benign thyroid patients were compared.

There are many counts of this clone. The antigen remains undetermined. As originally analysed: The authors used CDR3 differences across clinicopathological groups to build a distant-metastasis classifier for papillary thyroid cancer. Via MiXCR, TCRdb re-called the PCR reads. The V and J calls were determined by TCRdb, not by the authors. The sample lists tens of thousands of clones; approximately 13% were seen once. Findings and limits, study-wide: Reportedly, malignant thyroid tumors had significantly higher TCR beta diversity than benign nodules, in blood and tumor.

No patient received treatment before thyroid surgery. Material for sequencing was tumor tissue. The TCR sequence derives from a female donor with papillary thyroid cancer or a benign thyroid nodule (not recorded which). Some clones in this sample may be carry-over from other donors' samples.

CDR3 in DNA: TGCGCCAGCAGCTTGGGGACAGGGTTAGTCGATCAGTTCTTC. Translating it yields CASSLGTGLVDQFF. The V gene is TRBV5-1, the J gene TRBJ2-1; 8 nucleotides agree with TRBD1. V gave up 0 bases and J gave up 13 bases; unmatched junction bases: 9. Germline V gene lookup returns CDR1 SGHRS and CDR2 YFSETQ. This CDR3 is built from 14 residues.